This T cell receptor (beta chain) comes out of a study of T cells in Graves' hyperthyroidism and ophthalmopathy. The CDR3 has 16 amino acids. Looked up from germline, CDR1 is DFQATT and CDR2 is SNEGSKA (reference sequence). V shed 6 bases, J shed 3 bases, and the junction held 7 bases outside the gene matches. Fresh 10 ml peripheral blood yielded PBMCs. Amplified regions were TCR beta CDR3 sequences from RNA transcripts. HTBI primers were used for first-round RT-PCR of the TCR CDR3. TCRdb re-called the multiplex PCR reads with MiXCR, one entry per CDR3 protein. Among 500,000 to 600,000 distinct CDR3 sequences listed, approximately 15% were seen once.

The source is a young woman with Graves' hyperthyroidism. The rearrangement joins TRBV20-1 to TRBJ2-2; 13 nucleotides line up with TRBD2. Source material: blood. The CDR3, as DNA: TGCAGTGCAAAACTAGCGGGGGGGCGTCACACCGGGGAGCTGTTTTTT. Its translation: CSAKLAGGRHTGELFF.